Presented here are 4 T cell receptor beta chains from one specimen sequenced in a study of blood T cell repertoires in COVID-19. The assay was immunoSEQ multiplex PCR, and TCRdb's table has in-frame clones only and misses some. The data show about 110,000 clones, 82% seen once. Source material: peripheral blood. These receptors originate from a man between 65 and 85 years old with acute or convalescent COVID-19.

Judged by abundance, this clone is medium-sized. This chain links TRBV30 with TRBJ1-6; D perhaps matches TRBD1 (6 bases). The CDR3 runs to 14 residues. The V gene lost 0 bases and the J gene lost 5 bases, with 8 bases spanning the gap. Germline V gene lookup returns CDR1 GTSNPN and CDR2 SVGIG (reference sequence). The DNA of the CDR3 is TGTGCCTGGAGTGTCGGGACAAATAATTCACCCCTCCACTTT. This translates into CAWSVGTNNSPLHF.

The chain recombines TRBV23-1 with TRBJ2-1, with 7 bases lining up with TRBD2. TRBV23-1 is marked as an open reading frame, function uncertain. The CDR3 totals 16 residues. V lost 0 bases, J lost 4 bases, and 6 bases stayed unmatched. This CDR3 reads CASSQSARGLYNEQFF. In DNA, the CDR3 is TGCGCCAGCAGTCAATCGGCACGGGGACTATACAATGAGCAGTTCTTC.

The genes are TRBV5-1 and TRBJ2-2; 8 bases align to TRBD1. The CDR3 covers 15 residues. The germline V gene encodes CDR1 SGHRS and CDR2 YFSETQ. With 4 bases clipped from V and 2 bases from J, the junction kept 4 bases outside the gene matches. For the CDR3, the DNA is TGCGCCAGCAGCGCAGGGGGCTCTAACACCGGGGAGCTGTTTTTT. This translates into CASSAGGSNTGELFF.

This clone was seen only once. The chain combines TRBV14 with TRBJ2-7, with TRBD2 identical over 8 bases. Germline V lookup: CDR1 SGHDN, CDR2 FVKESK. Losses at the gene ends were 4 bases for V and 5 bases for J; bases not matched to a gene: 13. This CDR3 is built from 16 residues. CDR3 loop: CASSPGGAGAIDEQYF. CDR3 nucleotide sequence: TGTGCCAGCAGCCCTGGGGGAGCGGGAGCTATCGACGAGCAGTACTTC.